Listed below are T cell receptor beta chains from one sample, sequenced in a study of T-cell reconstitution after alpha-beta-depleted transplantation in children. One entry per CDR3 protein results from TCRdb running MiXCR on the PCR reads. The table lists hundreds of thousands of distinct CDR3 sequences, about 15% of them singletons. The source was PBMCs from the stem cell graft donor, collected from the stem cell graft. Receptors originate from a human donor who donated a stem cell graft to a child with acute myeloid leukemia. The CDR3 runs from the conserved cysteine through the conserved F or W. A D gene is named only where the DNA matches it firmly. Expanded clones get a size class; other rows say once, few or many, or leave the size out.

TRBJ2-3,TRBV12-3/TRBV12-4,many,NA,CASSQSYRADTQYF,TGTGCCAGCAGTCAATCATACAGGGCAGATACGCAGTATTTT
TRBJ1-5,TRBV20-1,NA,TRBD1,CSARHEFYRGINQPQHF,TGCAGTGCTCGCCATGAGTTTTACAGGGGGATCAATCAGCCCCAGCATTTT
TRBJ1-5,TRBV28,NA,NA,CASSLIAPYNQPQHF,TGTGCCAGCAGTTTAATAGCTCCCTACAATCAGCCCCAGCATTTT
TRBJ2-2,TRBV29-1,many,NA,CSTGEGPNTGELFF,TGCAGCACAGGGGAGGGGCCGAACACCGGGGAGCTGTTTTTT
TRBJ2-7,TRBV15,NA,NA,CATSLEYLGRGGNYEQYF,TGTGCCACCAGCCTTGAATATCTGGGCAGGGGGGGGAACTACGAGCAGTACTTC
TRBJ2-2,TRBV15,few,NA,CATSSQASDTGELFF,TGTGCCACCAGCAGTCAGGCATCGGACACCGGGGAGCTGTTTTTT
TRBJ2-1,TRBV7-9,few,TRBD2,CASTGLAGETYNEQFF,TGTGCCAGCACGGGACTAGCGGGGGAGACCTACAATGAGCAGTTCTTC
TRBJ1-1,TRBV5-1,NA,NA,CASRKNQGSNTEAFF,TGCGCCAGCAGGAAAAATCAGGGTAGCAACACTGAAGCTTTCTTT
TRBJ2-1,TRBV7-2,few,NA,CASSFVVYNEQFF,TGTGCCAGCAGCTTCGTAGTTTACAATGAGCAGTTCTTC
TRBJ1-5,TRBV12-3/TRBV12-4,NA,TRBD1,CASSLATGGEPQPQHF,TGTGCCAGCAGTTTAGCGACAGGGGGCGAACCTCAGCCCCAGCATTTT
TRBJ2-7,TRBV9,few,TRBD1,CASSVAAGQGSYEQYF,TGTGCCAGCAGCGTAGCTGCCGGACAGGGGTCCTACGAGCAGTACTTC
TRBJ2-2,TRBV7-3,NA,NA,CASSIPGKRLETGELFF,TGTGCCAGCAGCATACCAGGGAAACGACTTGAGACCGGGGAGCTGTTTTTT
TRBJ2-5,TRBV10-3,many,TRBD1,CATGQGETQYF,TGTGCCACCGGACAGGGGGAGACCCAGTACTTC
TRBJ1-5,TRBV20-1,many,TRBD1,CSARGGSTGGPQHF,TGCAGTGCTCGGGGGGGGTCCACAGGGGGGCCCCAGCATTTT
TRBJ1-2,TRBV12-3/TRBV12-4,many,NA,CASRRPGSPRNGYTF,TGTGCCAGCAGACGTCCGGGCAGCCCAAGGAATGGCTACACCTTC
TRBJ2-1,TRBV20-1,many,TRBD2,CSARNLGISGRYNEQFF,TGCAGTGCTAGAAACCTAGGGATTAGCGGGCGTTACAATGAGCAGTTCTTC
TRBJ2-3,TRBV20-1,many,NA,CSALNSGESTDTQYF,TGCAGTGCTCTGAACAGTGGGGAAAGCACAGATACGCAGTATTTT
TRBJ1-1,TRBV7-6,NA,NA,CASSFGGEPEAFF,TGTGCCAGCAGCTTCGGGGGGGAGCCTGAAGCTTTCTTT
TRBJ2-1,TRBV27,many,TRBD2,CASSSPLTSGGYNEQFF,TGTGCCAGCAGTTCTCCCTTGACTAGCGGGGGGTACAATGAGCAGTTCTTC
TRBJ2-2,TRBV27,many,NA,CASSWSGYTGELFF,TGTGCCAGCAGTTGGTCAGGGTACACCGGGGAGCTGTTTTTT
TRBJ1-2,TRBV3-1,few,NA,CASSQVGLHYGYTF,TGTGCCAGCAGCCAGGTTGGGCTGCACTATGGCTACACCTTC
TRBJ2-7,TRBV12-3/TRBV12-4,many,TRBD1,CASSTLRGQGATYEQYF,TGTGCCAGCAGTACTTTAAGGGGACAGGGGGCAACCTACGAGCAGTACTTC